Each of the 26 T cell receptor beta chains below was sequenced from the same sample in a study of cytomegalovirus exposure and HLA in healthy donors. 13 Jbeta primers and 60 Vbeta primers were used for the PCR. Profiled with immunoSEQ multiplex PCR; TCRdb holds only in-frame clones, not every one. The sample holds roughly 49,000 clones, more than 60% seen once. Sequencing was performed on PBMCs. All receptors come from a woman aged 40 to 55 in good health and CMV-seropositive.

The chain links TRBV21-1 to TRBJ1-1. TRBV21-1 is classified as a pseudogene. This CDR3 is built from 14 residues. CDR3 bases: TGTGCCAGCAGCCCTCGTTTCGGGAACACTGAAGCTTTCTTT. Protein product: CASSPRFGNTEAFF.

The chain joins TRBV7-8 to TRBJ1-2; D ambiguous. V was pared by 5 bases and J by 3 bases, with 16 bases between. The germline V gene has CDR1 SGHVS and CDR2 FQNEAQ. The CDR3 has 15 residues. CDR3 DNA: TGTGCCAGCAGCCCGAACCCGACTAAGCACTATGGCTACACCTTC. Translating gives CASSPNPTKHYGYTF. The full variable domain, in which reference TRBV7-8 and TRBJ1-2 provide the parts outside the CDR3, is GAGVSQSPRYKVAKRGQDVALRCDPISGHVSLFWYQQALGQGPEFLTYFQNEAQLDKSGLPSDRFFAERPEGSVSTLKIQRTQQEDSAVYLCASSPNPTKHYGYTFGSGTRLTVV.

CDR3 bases: TGTGCCAGCATTGATCCAGGGACCTACGAGCAGTACTTC. This translates into CASIDPGTYEQYF. This rearrangement joins TRBV6-6 to TRBJ2-7; tentatively, D is TRBD1 (5 bases). V was shortened by 7 bases and J by 2 bases, with 12 bases between the two germline ends. Germline values: CDR1 MNHNY, CDR2 SVGAGI (reference sequence). The length of the CDR3 is 13 residues.

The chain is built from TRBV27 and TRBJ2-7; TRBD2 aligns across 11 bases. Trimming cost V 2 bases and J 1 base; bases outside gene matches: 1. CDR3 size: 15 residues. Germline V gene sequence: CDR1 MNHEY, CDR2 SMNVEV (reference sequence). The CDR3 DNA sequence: TGTGCCAGCAGTTTAGTAGCGGGGGGGTCCTACGAGCAGTACTTC. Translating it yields CASSLVAGGSYEQYF.

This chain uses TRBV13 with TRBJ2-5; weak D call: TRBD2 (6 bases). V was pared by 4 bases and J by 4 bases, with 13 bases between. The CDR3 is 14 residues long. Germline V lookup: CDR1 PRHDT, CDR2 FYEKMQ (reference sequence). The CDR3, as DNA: TGTGCCAGCAGCTGGCGGGGACCCTCAGAGACCCAGTACTTC. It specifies CASSWRGPSETQYF.

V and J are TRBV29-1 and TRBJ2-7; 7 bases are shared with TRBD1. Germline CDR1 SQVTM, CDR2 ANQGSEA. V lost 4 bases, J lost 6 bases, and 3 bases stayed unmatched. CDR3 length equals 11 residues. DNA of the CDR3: TGCAGCGTTGTCCGACAGGGCGAGCAGTACTTC. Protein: CSVVRQGEQYF.

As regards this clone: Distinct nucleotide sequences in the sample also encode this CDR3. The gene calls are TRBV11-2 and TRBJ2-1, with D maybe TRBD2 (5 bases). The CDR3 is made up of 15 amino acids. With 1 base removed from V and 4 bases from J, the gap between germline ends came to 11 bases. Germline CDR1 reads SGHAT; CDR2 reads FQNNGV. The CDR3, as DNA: TGTGCCAGCAGCTTAGGGCTAGCAGAGTACAATGAGCAGTTCTTC. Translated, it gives CASSLGLAEYNEQFF. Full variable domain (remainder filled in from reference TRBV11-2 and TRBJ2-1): EAGVAQSPRYKIIEKRQSVAFWCNPISGHATLYWYQQILGQGPKLLIQFQNNGVVDDSQLPKDRFSAERLKGVDSTLKIQPAKLEDSAVYLCASSLGLAEYNEQFFGPGTRLTVL.

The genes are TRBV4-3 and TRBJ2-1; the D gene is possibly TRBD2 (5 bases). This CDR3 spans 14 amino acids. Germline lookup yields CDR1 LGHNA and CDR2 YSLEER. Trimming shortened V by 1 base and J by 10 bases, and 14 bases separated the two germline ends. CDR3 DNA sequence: TGCGCCAGCAGCCAAGGTCGGGAACGGGCCGAGCAGTTCTTC. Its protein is CASSQGRERAEQFF.

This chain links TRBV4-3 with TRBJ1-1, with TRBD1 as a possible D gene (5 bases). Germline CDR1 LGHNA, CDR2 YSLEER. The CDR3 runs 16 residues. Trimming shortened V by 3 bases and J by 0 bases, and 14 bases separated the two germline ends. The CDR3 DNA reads TGCGCCAGCAGCCATTCAAGGGGCTCCATGAACACTGAAGCTTTCTTT. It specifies CASSHSRGSMNTEAFF.

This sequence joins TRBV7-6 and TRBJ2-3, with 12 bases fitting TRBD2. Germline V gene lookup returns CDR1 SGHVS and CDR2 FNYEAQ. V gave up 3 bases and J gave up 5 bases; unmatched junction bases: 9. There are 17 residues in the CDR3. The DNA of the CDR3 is TGTGCCAGCAGCTTCCCGCTAGCGGGGGGGGTGGGAGATACGCAGTATTTT. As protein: CASSFPLAGGVGDTQYF.

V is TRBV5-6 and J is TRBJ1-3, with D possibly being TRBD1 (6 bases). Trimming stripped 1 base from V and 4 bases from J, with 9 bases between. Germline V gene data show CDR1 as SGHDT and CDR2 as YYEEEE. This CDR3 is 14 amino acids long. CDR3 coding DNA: TGTGCCAGCAGCTTGACAGGGACCGGAAACACCATATATTTT. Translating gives CASSLTGTGNTIYF.

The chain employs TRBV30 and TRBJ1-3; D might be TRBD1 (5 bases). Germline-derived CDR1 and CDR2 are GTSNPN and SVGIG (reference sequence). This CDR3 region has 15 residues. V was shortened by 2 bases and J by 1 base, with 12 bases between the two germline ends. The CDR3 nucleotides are TGTGCCTGGAGTTGGGGGGTAAAGTCTGGAAACACCATATATTTT. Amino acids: CAWSWGVKSGNTIYF.

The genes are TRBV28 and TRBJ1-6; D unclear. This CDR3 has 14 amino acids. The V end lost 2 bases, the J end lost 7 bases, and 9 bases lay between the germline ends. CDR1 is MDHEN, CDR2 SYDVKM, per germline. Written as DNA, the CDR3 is TGTGCCAGCAGTTTACTTGCGGGGAATTCACCCCTCCACTTT. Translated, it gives CASSLLAGNSPLHF. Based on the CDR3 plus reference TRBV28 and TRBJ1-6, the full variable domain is DVKVTQSSRYLVKRTGEKVFLECVQDMDHENMFWYRQDPGLGLRLIYFSYDVKMKEKGDIPEGYSVSREKKERFSLILESASTNQTSMYLCASSLLAGNSPLHFGNGTRLTVT.

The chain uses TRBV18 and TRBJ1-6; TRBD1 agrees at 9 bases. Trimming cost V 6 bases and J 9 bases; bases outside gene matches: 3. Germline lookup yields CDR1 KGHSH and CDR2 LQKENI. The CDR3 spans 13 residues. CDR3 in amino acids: CASSGDRASPLHF. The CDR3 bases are TGTGCCAGCTCGGGGGACAGGGCTTCACCCCTCCACTTT.

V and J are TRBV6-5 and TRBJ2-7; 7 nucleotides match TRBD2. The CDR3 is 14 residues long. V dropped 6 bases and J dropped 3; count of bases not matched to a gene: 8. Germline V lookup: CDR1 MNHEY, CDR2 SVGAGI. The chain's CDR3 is CASRGLADLYEQYF. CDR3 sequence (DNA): TGTGCCAGCAGAGGGCTAGCGGATCTCTACGAGCAGTACTTC.

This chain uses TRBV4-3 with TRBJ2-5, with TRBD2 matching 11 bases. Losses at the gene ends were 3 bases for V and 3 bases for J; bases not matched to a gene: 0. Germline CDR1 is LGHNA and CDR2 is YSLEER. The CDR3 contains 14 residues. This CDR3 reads CASSQGLAEETQYF. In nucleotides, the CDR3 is TGCGCCAGCAGCCAGGGACTAGCGGAAGAGACCCAGTACTTC.

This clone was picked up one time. The CDR3 sequence is CASSEVGGSYEQYF. CDR3 DNA: TGTGCCAGCAGTGAAGTCGGGGGTTCCTACGAGCAGTACTTC. The gene calls are TRBV25-1 and TRBJ2-7; D possibly corresponds to TRBD2 (6 bases). The CDR3 is 14 amino acids. Germline V gene data show CDR1 as MGHDK and CDR2 as SYGVNS. Trimming took off 2 bases at V and 1 base at J, with 9 bases between the two ends.

The CDR3 protein is CATKQGGNSPLHF. Written as DNA, the CDR3 is TGTGCCACCAAACAGGGGGGTAATTCACCCCTCCACTTT. The chain couples TRBV28 to TRBJ1-6; 8 bases fit TRBD1. From germline, CDR1 is MDHEN and CDR2 SYDVKM. The V and J ends lost 10 bases and 6 bases, in that order; junction bases with no gene match: 5. The CDR3 has 13 residues.

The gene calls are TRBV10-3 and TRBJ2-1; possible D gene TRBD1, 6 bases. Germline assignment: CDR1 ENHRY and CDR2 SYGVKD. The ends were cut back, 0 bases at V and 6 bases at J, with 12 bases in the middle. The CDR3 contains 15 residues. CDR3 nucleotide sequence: TGTGCCATCAGTGAGTCAGGGATAGGGGGCAATGAGCAGTTCTTC. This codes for CAISESGIGGNEQFF.

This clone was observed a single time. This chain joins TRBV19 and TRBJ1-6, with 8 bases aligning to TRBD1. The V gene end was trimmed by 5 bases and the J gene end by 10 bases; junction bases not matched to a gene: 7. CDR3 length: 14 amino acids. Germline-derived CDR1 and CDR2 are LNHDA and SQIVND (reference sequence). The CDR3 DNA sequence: TGTGCCAGTAGTCAGAACAGGGGGGGATCACCCCTCCACTTT. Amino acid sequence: CASSQNRGGSPLHF.

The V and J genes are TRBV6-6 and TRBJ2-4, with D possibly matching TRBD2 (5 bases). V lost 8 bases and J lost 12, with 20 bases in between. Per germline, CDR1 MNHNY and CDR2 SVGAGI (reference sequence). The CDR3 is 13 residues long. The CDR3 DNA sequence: TGTGCCAGCCGTGGCGGGCCTGAGTTCGGTCAGTACTTC. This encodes CASRGGPEFGQYF.

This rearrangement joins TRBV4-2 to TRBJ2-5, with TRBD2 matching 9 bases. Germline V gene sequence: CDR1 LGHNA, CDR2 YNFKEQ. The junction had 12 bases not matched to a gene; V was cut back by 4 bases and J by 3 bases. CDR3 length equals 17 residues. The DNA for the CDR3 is TGTGCCAGCAGCCGCGTTCCTGTGGCTAGCGGGGAAGAGACCCAGTACTTC. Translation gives CASSRVPVASGEETQYF.

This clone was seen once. The CDR3 protein is CASSLDQDTEAFF. CDR3 DNA: TGTGCCAGCAGCTTGGATCAGGACACTGAAGCTTTCTTT. The chain joins TRBV5-8 to TRBJ1-1; D ambiguous. Germline values: CDR1 SGHTS, CDR2 YDEGEE. V was pared by 0 bases and J by 3 bases, with 6 bases between. CDR3 size: 13 residues.

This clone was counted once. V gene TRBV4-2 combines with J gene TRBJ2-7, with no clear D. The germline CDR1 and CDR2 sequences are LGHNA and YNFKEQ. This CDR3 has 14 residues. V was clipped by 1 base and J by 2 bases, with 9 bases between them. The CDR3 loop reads CASSQAAGPYEQYF. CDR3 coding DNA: TGTGCCAGCAGCCAAGCTGCAGGTCCCTACGAGCAGTACTTC.

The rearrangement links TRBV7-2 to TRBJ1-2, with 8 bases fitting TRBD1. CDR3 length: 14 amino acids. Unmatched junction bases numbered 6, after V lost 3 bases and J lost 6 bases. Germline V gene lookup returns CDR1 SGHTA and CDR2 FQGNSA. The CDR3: CASSFGQGWDGYTF. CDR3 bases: TGTGCCAGCAGCTTCGGACAGGGTTGGGATGGCTACACCTTC.

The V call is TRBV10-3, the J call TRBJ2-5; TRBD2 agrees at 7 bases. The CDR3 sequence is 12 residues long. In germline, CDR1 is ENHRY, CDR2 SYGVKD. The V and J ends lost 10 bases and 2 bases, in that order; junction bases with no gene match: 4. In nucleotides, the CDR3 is TGTGCCACCGGGACTATACAAGAGACCCAGTACTTC. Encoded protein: CATGTIQETQYF.